One and the same sample provided the 29 T cell receptor beta chains below, sequenced in a study of shared clonotypes between healthy human individuals. TCRdb's table, derived via immunoSEQ multiplex PCR, lists solely in-frame clones and lacks some. The sample gives roughly 2.6 million clones, around nine tenths of which show up once; around 0.15% is in the top ten. The source material was naive CD4+ T cells sorted from blood. Subset meaning: CD45RA+ positively selected. Every receptor here comes from a man younger than 35 in good health.

The gene calls are TRBV4-3 and TRBJ2-1; D gene ambiguous. The germline gives CDR1 LGHNA, CDR2 YSLEER. Trimming left V 0 bases short and J 5 bases short, with 5 bases between. This CDR3 is 13 amino acids long. DNA for the CDR3: TGCGCCAGCAGCCAAGATTGGGACAATGAGCAGTTCTTC. Residues: CASSQDWDNEQFF.

J is TRBJ2-5 and V is TRBV11-1; perhaps TRBD1 as D (7 bases). This CDR3 is built from 15 residues. Germline V lookup: CDR1 SGHAT, CDR2 FQDESV (reference sequence). The V and J ends lost 5 bases and 5 bases respectively, with 18 bases between them. The CDR3 here is CASSDRQGLPETQYF. The DNA for the CDR3 is TGTGCCAGCAGCGATCGACAGGGACTCCCGGAGACCCAGTACTTC.

This clone was seen once. The chain joins TRBV30 to TRBJ2-1, with 9 bases identical to TRBD1. The V gene's germline CDR1 is GTSNPN and CDR2 SVGIG (reference sequence). V trimming: 3 bases; J trimming: 7 bases; junction bases outside the gene matches: 10. CDR3 size: 15 residues. The CDR3 DNA reads TGTGCCTGGAGCGCAGACAGGGGGGAAGGGAATGAGCAGTTCTTC. Its protein is CAWSADRGEGNEQFF.

The rearrangement joins TRBV7-9 to TRBJ2-2; no reliable D call. The CDR3 consists of 13 residues. Trimming stripped 1 base from V and 8 bases from J, with 8 bases between. Per the germline V gene, CDR1 is SEHNR and CDR2 is FQNEAQ (reference sequence). The CDR3 nucleotides read TGTGCCAGCAGCTTAGTTTTGGGAGGGGAGCTGTTTTTT. It is translated as CASSLVLGGELFF.

This chain connects TRBV19 to TRBJ2-1, with 14 positions matching TRBD2. V dropped 5 bases and J dropped 9; count of bases not matched to a gene: 9. From germline, CDR1 is LNHDA and CDR2 SQIVND (reference sequence). The CDR3 is made up of 16 amino acids. CDR3 nucleotides: TGTGCCAGTAGTCTACTAATAGGGACTAGCGGGGGTGAGCAGTTCTTC. Translating it yields CASSLLIGTSGGEQFF.

The chain has TRBV28 and TRBJ2-7; D is perhaps TRBD1 (5 bases). The CDR3 runs 15 residues. The V end lost 5 bases, the J end lost 3 bases, and 17 bases lay between the germline ends. Germline V gives CDR1 MDHEN, CDR2 SYDVKM. The CDR3 DNA is TGTGCCAGCAGTCTCCCCTCGGCAGGGCTCTACGAGCAGTACTTC. Translated: CASSLPSAGLYEQYF.

The chain uses TRBV5-5 and TRBJ2-2; the match to TRBD1 covers 7 bases. The V and J ends lost 4 bases and 5 bases, in that order; junction bases with no gene match: 11. The length of the CDR3 is 16 residues. Germline V lookup: CDR1 SGHKS, CDR2 YYEKEE (reference sequence). CDR3 in DNA: TGTGCCAGCAGCGGGTACAGGGGAAGAGTAACCGGGGAGCTGTTTTTT. It codes for CASSGYRGRVTGELFF.

The rearrangement links TRBV18 to TRBJ2-1; no definite D call. The CDR3 has 16 amino acids. From germline, CDR1 is KGHSH and CDR2 LQKENI. The germline V and J ends were trimmed by 3 bases and 0 bases, with 12 bases remaining between them. CDR3: CASSPWAVSSYNEQFF. The CDR3 nucleotides read TGTGCCAGCTCACCCTGGGCCGTCAGCTCCTACAATGAGCAGTTCTTC.

The chain joins TRBV29-1 to TRBJ2-3, with 9 bases lining up with TRBD2. This CDR3 has 14 residues. V gave up 4 bases and J gave up 4 bases; unmatched junction bases: 6. Germline CDR1 is SQVTM and CDR2 is ANQGSEA. The CDR3 DNA reads TGCAGCGTTGGTAGCGGGAGTGGCGCAGATACGCAGTATTTT. It codes for CSVGSGSGADTQYF.

This sequence joins TRBV2 and TRBJ2-2; TRBD2 aligns across 8 bases. Trimming cost V 10 bases and J 4 bases; bases outside gene matches: 11. The length of the CDR3 is 15 residues. Germline-derived CDR1 and CDR2 are SNHLY and FYNNEI. The CDR3 DNA sequence: TGTGCCACCAACCCGGGACTAGAGTCCACCGGGGAGCTGTTTTTT. This translates into CATNPGLESTGELFF.

This clone was detected once. The gene calls are TRBV7-2 and TRBJ2-7; tentative D call: TRBD1 (6 bases). This CDR3 spans 13 amino acids. Germline values: CDR1 SGHTA, CDR2 FQGNSA. V lost 6 bases, J lost 5 bases, and 14 bases lay in between. This chain's CDR3 is CASRPGAVHEQYF. In nucleotides, the CDR3 is TGTGCCAGCAGGCCAGGGGCCGTCCACGAGCAGTACTTC.

V is TRBV4-2 and J is TRBJ1-3; unclear D gene. CDR1 LGHNA and CDR2 YNFKEQ come from the germline V gene. The CDR3 consists of 16 residues. V was trimmed by 3 bases and J by 4 bases, leaving 16 bases between them. In nucleotides, the CDR3 is TGTGCCAGCAGCCAGACATTCGGGTTTAACGGAAACACCATATATTTT. Its translation is CASSQTFGFNGNTIYF.

V gene TRBV28 combines with J gene TRBJ1-5; TRBD1 might be the D (6 bases). The CDR3 sequence is 14 residues long. V lost 7 bases and J 3 bases, leaving 13 bases between the germline ends. Germline CDR1 and CDR2: MDHEN and SYDVKM. The CDR3 reads CASNYRATNQPQHF. DNA of the CDR3: TGTGCCAGCAATTACAGGGCGACCAATCAGCCCCAGCATTTT.

This rearrangement joins TRBV10-1 to TRBJ2-3, with D unclear. Trimming removed 5 bases at V and 6 bases at J, with 15 bases between. CDR1 is WNHNN, CDR2 SYGVQD, per germline (reference sequence). This CDR3 is built from 14 residues. The CDR3 DNA reads TGCGCCAGCAGTAGGCCCGAGCAGGCGGATACGCAGTATTTT. It specifies CASSRPEQADTQYF.

The J gene is TRBJ2-7, the V gene TRBV19; 9 nucleotides line up with TRBD1. After removal of 5 bases from V and 2 bases from J, the junction contained 7 bases not matched to a gene. The CDR3 runs to 15 residues. The V gene's germline CDR1 is LNHDA and CDR2 SQIVND (reference sequence). The CDR3 sequence is CASSQPGQGAYEQYF. In DNA form, the CDR3 reads TGTGCCAGTAGTCAACCGGGACAGGGAGCCTACGAGCAGTACTTC.

This chain joins TRBV7-2 and TRBJ2-7; D gene uncertain. Germline-derived CDR1 and CDR2 are SGHTA and FQGNSA. This CDR3 has 13 amino acids. The V gene lost 2 bases and the J gene lost 2 bases, with 7 bases spanning the gap. The CDR3 loop reads CASSLSHPYEQYF. CDR3 DNA: TGTGCCAGCAGCTTAAGCCATCCCTACGAGCAGTACTTC. Based on the CDR3 plus reference TRBV7-2 and TRBJ2-7, the full variable domain is GAGVSQSPSNKVTEKGKDVELRCDPISGHTALYWYRQSLGQGLEFLIYFQGNSAPDKSGLPSDRFSAERTGGSVSTLTIQRTQQEDSAVYLCASSLSHPYEQYFGPGTRLTVT.

On this clone: Other DNA sequences in this specimen translate into the identical CDR3. The CDR3 bases are TGTGCCAGCAGTTACGGGGACTCCTACGAGCAGTACTTC. This encodes CASSYGDSYEQYF. J is TRBJ2-7 and V is TRBV6-5; D not certain. Trimming left V 2 bases short and J 0 bases short, with 5 bases between. This CDR3 region has 13 residues. Germline loops: CDR1 MNHEY, CDR2 SVGAGI.

A single count supports this clone. The chain recombines TRBV9 with TRBJ2-1; 8 nucleotides align to TRBD1. Germline trimming cut 3 bases from V and 7 bases from J; bases unmatched to any gene: 9. CDR1 is SGDLS and CDR2 is YYNGEE in the germline V gene. The CDR3 runs 15 residues. The CDR3 bases are TGTGCCAGCAGCGGAGGTGAGACAGGGGCGAATGAGCAGTTCTTC. It specifies CASSGGETGANEQFF.

A remark on this clone: The identical CDR3 is also encoded by other nucleotide sequences in the sample. V gene TRBV11-2 combines with J gene TRBJ2-7; D call uncertain. The CDR3 length is 14 residues. V gave up 0 bases and J gave up 1 base, with 7 bases separating them. The germline CDR1 and CDR2 sequences are SGHAT and FQNNGV. For the CDR3, the DNA is TGTGCCAGCAGCTTAGATCAGGTATCCTACGAGCAGTACTTC. This translates into CASSLDQVSYEQYF.

The rearrangement joins TRBV7-3 to TRBJ1-2; D is perhaps TRBD1 (5 bases). The germline V gene encodes CDR1 SGHTA and CDR2 FQGTGA. The ends were cut back, 4 bases at V and 5 bases at J, with 11 bases in the middle. The CDR3 runs to 13 residues. The CDR3 sequence: CASSSGTAYGYTF. The DNA for the CDR3 is TGTGCCAGCAGCTCCGGGACGGCTTATGGCTACACCTTC.

This sequence joins TRBV27 and TRBJ2-2; D remains unclear. V was pared by 2 bases and J by 6 bases, with 4 bases between. CDR1 MNHEY and CDR2 SMNVEV come from the germline V gene (reference sequence). The CDR3 consists of 12 residues. CDR3 loop: CASSLRAGELFF. As DNA, the CDR3 is TGTGCCAGCAGTTTAAGGGCCGGGGAGCTGTTTTTT.

The rearrangement joins TRBV30 to TRBJ1-6, with a tentative D call TRBD1 (5 bases). The V gene's germline CDR1 is GTSNPN and CDR2 SVGIG (reference sequence). The CDR3 has 15 amino acids. Trimming shortened V by 4 bases and J by 4 bases, and 14 bases separated the two germline ends. The DNA for the CDR3 is TGTGCCTGGACCGGGGCTGGGGTTTATAATTCACCCCTCCACTTT. It specifies CAWTGAGVYNSPLHF.

This chain joins TRBV2 and TRBJ1-4; D uncertain. Trimming removed 8 bases from V and 3 bases from J, with 13 bases in between. Germline CDR1 SNHLY, CDR2 FYNNEI. The CDR3 totals 14 residues. The CDR3 region has the DNA TGTGCCAGCGGTCCCCTTCTGGCTAATGAAAAACTGTTTTTT. Translated: CASGPLLANEKLFF. Based on the CDR3 plus reference TRBV2 and TRBJ1-4, the full variable domain is EPEVTQTPSHQVTQMGQEVILRCVPISNHLYFYWYRQILGQKVEFLVSFYNNEISEKSEIFDDQFSVERPDGSNFTLKIRSTKLEDSAMYFCASGPLLANEKLFFGSGTQLSVL.

The chain's CDR3 is CASSATGGFVRNEQFF. CDR3 bases: TGTGCCAGCAGCGCGACAGGGGGCTTTGTGCGGAATGAGCAGTTCTTC. V gene TRBV9 combines with J gene TRBJ2-1; 10 bases fit TRBD1. The junction had 10 bases not matched to a gene; V was cut back by 3 bases and J by 7 bases. Germline CDR1 and CDR2: SGDLS and YYNGEE. CDR3 length equals 16 residues.

This clone came up once. The V call is TRBV5-4, the J call TRBJ1-2, with D maybe TRBD1 (5 bases). CDR1 and CDR2 (germline): SGHNT, YYREEE (reference sequence). V lost 4 bases and J 0 bases, leaving 13 bases between the germline ends. This CDR3 region has 15 residues. In nucleotides, the CDR3 is TGTGCCAGCAGCGCAGGGACGAAAGCTAACTATGGCTACACCTTC. Translating it yields CASSAGTKANYGYTF.

This clone was seen only once. The chain has TRBV27 and TRBJ1-3; 7 nucleotides agree with TRBD1. The V and J ends lost 6 bases and 1 base, in that order; junction bases with no gene match: 6. The CDR3 is made up of 15 amino acids. Per the germline V gene, CDR1 is MNHEY and CDR2 is SMNVEV (reference sequence). This chain's CDR3 is CASSRQGNSGNTIYF. In nucleotides, the CDR3 is TGTGCCAGCAGCAGACAGGGCAATTCTGGAAACACCATATATTTT.

This chain joins TRBV7-6 and TRBJ1-3; 7 bases match TRBD1. The CDR3 totals 19 residues. Germline V gene lookup returns CDR1 SGHVS and CDR2 FNYEAQ. The J segment lost 0 bases and the V segment lost 5 bases, leaving 16 bases of the junction unmatched. CDR3 amino acids: CASSKSPGTVINSGNTIYF. CDR3 DNA sequence: TGTGCCAGCAGCAAATCTCCGGGGACAGTCATCAACTCTGGAAACACCATATATTTT.

This clone was counted once. The V gene is TRBV10-3, the J gene TRBJ1-5; tentatively, D is TRBD1 (6 bases). V was pared by 0 bases and J by 3 bases, with 12 bases between. The CDR3 length is 16 residues. The germline CDR1 and CDR2 sequences are ENHRY and SYGVKD. CDR3 region: CAISESSRGFNQPQHF. DNA for the CDR3: TGTGCCATCAGTGAGTCTTCCAGGGGTTTCAATCAGCCCCAGCATTTT.

This clone was counted once. J is TRBJ2-7 and V is TRBV4-3; D might be TRBD1 or TRBD2, each matching 6 bases. The CDR3 contains 15 residues. Germline V gene data show CDR1 as LGHNA and CDR2 as YSLEER. Trimming took 1 base from V and 3 from J, leaving 13 bases between them. CDR3 sequence reads: CASSQGGAGFYEQYF. Here the CDR3 DNA reads TGCGCCAGCAGCCAAGGGGGGGCGGGATTCTACGAGCAGTACTTC.